This passage covers 23 T cell receptor beta chains from one sample sequenced in a study of identifying expanded T cells in peripheral blood. Profiling relied on immunoSEQ multiplex PCR, and the TCRdb table lists in-frame clones only, not all of them. The repertoire includes some 70,000 clones, 90% of them detected once, and under 3.5% sits in the top ten. The specimen was blood. These receptors were collected from a person aged 18 to 70 in good health.

Remarks on this clone: Sequence at one end of the junction differs from germline and may be a read error. The chain employs TRBV5-8 and TRBJ2-6; D is perhaps TRBD1 (7 bases). CDR1 is SGHTS and CDR2 is YDEGEE in the germline V gene. The CDR3 consists of 19 residues. Written as DNA, the CDR3 is TGTGCCAGCAGCTTGGCAGGCGGGACAGATCTCTCTGGGGCCGACGTCCTGACTTTC. Its translation is CASSLAGGTDLSGADVLTF.

The chain carries TRBV6-5 and TRBJ1-1; maybe TRBD1 (6 bases). Trimming shortened V by 0 bases and J by 9 bases, and 14 bases separated the two germline ends. Germline V gene sequence: CDR1 MNHEY, CDR2 SVGAGI. The CDR3 runs to 14 residues. The CDR3 nucleotides read TGTGCCAGCAGTTACTCGATAGTCGGGGGCCAAGCTTTCTTT. Translating gives CASSYSIVGGQAFF.

This clone was detected a few times. The V gene is TRBV6-6, the J gene TRBJ1-2; D uncertain. CDR3 length equals 14 residues. V lost 0 bases and J 3 bases, leaving 8 bases between the germline ends. Germline CDR1 MNHNY, CDR2 SVGAGI (reference sequence). The CDR3 sequence: CASSYSRGYYGYTF. In DNA, the CDR3 is TGTGCCAGCAGTTACTCGAGAGGGTACTATGGCTACACCTTC.

The J gene is TRBJ1-3, the V gene TRBV15; D gene uncertain. V was shortened by 8 bases and J by 0 bases, with 8 bases between the two germline ends. Looked up from germline, CDR1 is LNHNV and CDR2 is YYDKDF (reference sequence). This CDR3 contains 13 residues. The CDR3 sequence: CATRQSSGNTIYF. CDR3 nucleotides: TGTGCCACCCGCCAGTCCTCTGGAAACACCATATATTTT. The whole variable domain, remainder taken from reference TRBV15 and TRBJ1-3, is DAMVIQNPRYQVTQFGKPVTLSCSQTLNHNVMYWYQQKSSQAPKLLFHYYDKDFNNEADTPDNFQSRRPNTSFCFLDIRSPGLGDTAMYLCATRQSSGNTIYFGEGSWLTVV.

This chain connects TRBV7-9 to TRBJ1-2, with 7 bases that match TRBD1. V lost 5 bases, J lost 3 bases, and 9 bases stayed unmatched. Germline V gene sequence: CDR1 SEHNR, CDR2 FQNEAQ (reference sequence). The CDR3 loop spans 15 amino acids. CDR3 sequence reads: CASSRRQGSYYGYTF. CDR3 nucleotides: TGTGCCAGCAGCAGACGACAGGGTTCGTACTATGGCTACACCTTC.

The rearrangement uses TRBV5-1 and TRBJ2-3, with 9 bases identical to TRBD1. J was trimmed by 2 bases and V by 7 bases; bases with no gene match: 5. This CDR3 contains 14 residues. Germline V gene lookup returns CDR1 SGHRS and CDR2 YFSETQ. DNA for the CDR3: TGCGCCAGCCAATACAGGGGGCACACAGATACGCAGTATTTT. It encodes CASQYRGHTDTQYF. The full variable domain, in which reference TRBV5-1 and TRBJ2-3 provide the parts outside the CDR3, is KAGVTQTPRYLIKTRGQQVTLSCSPISGHRSVSWYQQTPGQGLQFLFEYFSETQRNKGNFPGRFSGRQFSNSRSEMNVSTLELGDSALYLCASQYRGHTDTQYFGPGTRLTVL.

The rearrangement links TRBV9 to TRBJ1-5; TRBD1 is a possible D gene (5 bases). Per the germline V gene, CDR1 is SGDLS and CDR2 is YYNGEE. Between the trimmed V and J ends, which lost 0 bases and 4 bases, there was a span of 8 bases. The CDR3 runs to 14 residues. The chain's CDR3 is CASSVGPGNQPQHF. DNA for the CDR3: TGTGCCAGCAGCGTAGGGCCAGGGAATCAGCCCCAGCATTTT.

V and J are TRBV6-6 and TRBJ2-2, with D unresolved. Germline-derived CDR1 and CDR2 are MNHNY and SVGAGI (reference sequence). The CDR3 contains 13 residues. V dropped 1 base and J dropped 4 bases, with 4 bases sitting between them. The CDR3 loop reads CASSYFTTGELFF. The CDR3, as DNA: TGTGCCAGCAGTTACTTCACCACCGGGGAGCTGTTTTTT.

This clone was picked up a small number of times. The J gene is TRBJ2-4, the V gene TRBV5-4, with D possibly TRBD2 on 5 matching bases. V lost 4 bases and J lost 2, with 13 bases in between. Germline CDR1 and CDR2: SGHNT and YYREEE (reference sequence). The CDR3 totals 15 residues. This chain's CDR3 is CASSISGEPKNIQYF. CDR3 nucleotides: TGTGCCAGCAGCATCTCCGGGGAACCCAAAAACATTCAGTACTTC.

The genes are TRBV19 and TRBJ1-2, with 7 bases lining up with TRBD1. J lost 0 bases, V lost 5 bases, and 6 bases had no gene match. Germline V lookup: CDR1 LNHDA, CDR2 SQIVND (reference sequence). CDR3 length equals 15 residues. CDR3 nucleotide sequence: TGTGCCAGTAGTTCCCCGCAGGGGGCTAACTATGGCTACACCTTC. Its protein product is CASSSPQGANYGYTF.

This clone came up a few times. The rearrangement uses TRBV9 and TRBJ2-1; D may correspond to TRBD1 or TRBD2 (6 bases each). The CDR3 is 14 amino acids. Germline V gene data show CDR1 as SGDLS and CDR2 as YYNGEE. The V gene lost 0 bases and the J gene lost 8 bases, with 12 bases spanning the gap. CDR3 DNA: TGTGCCAGCAGCGTAGAGGCAGGGGAGGATGAGCAGTTCTTC. Protein sequence: CASSVEAGEDEQFF.

V gene TRBV7-8 combines with J gene TRBJ1-1, with D perhaps TRBD1 (5 bases). The germline V gene has CDR1 SGHVS and CDR2 FQNEAQ. V was shortened by 1 base and J by 0 bases, with 9 bases between the two germline ends. CDR3 length equals 15 residues. CDR3 DNA: TGTGCCAGCAGCTTAGAGTGGGACCTGAACACTGAAGCTTTCTTT. Translated, it gives CASSLEWDLNTEAFF.

The chain carries TRBV21-1 and TRBJ2-5; the D call in the table, TRBD1, was not verified against the DNA. TRBV21-1 is labeled a pseudogene. The CDR3 runs to 18 residues. The CDR3, as DNA: TGTGCCAGCAGCAGAGACGGTGGGACAGGGGGTATGGTAGAGACCCAGTACTTC. Residues: CASSRDGGTGGMVETQYF.

This rearrangement joins TRBV6-6 to TRBJ2-6, with D hard to call. This CDR3 region has 15 residues. Germline V gene sequence: CDR1 MNHNY, CDR2 SVGAGI (reference sequence). V was pared by 0 bases and J by 4 bases, with 7 bases between. Here the CDR3 DNA reads TGTGCCAGCAGTTACTCGGGTGCAGGGGCCAACGTCCTGACTTTC. It is translated as CASSYSGAGANVLTF.

The V gene is TRBV5-1, the J gene TRBJ2-7, with D possibly being TRBD1 (5 bases). Per the germline V gene, CDR1 is SGHRS and CDR2 is YFSETQ. The CDR3 spans 14 residues. Between the trimmed V and J ends, which lost 4 bases and 2 bases, there was a span of 13 bases. As DNA, the CDR3 is TGCGCCAGCAGCCAGTACGCAGGGACCTACGAGCAGTACTTC. Amino acids: CASSQYAGTYEQYF.

This clone was picked up one time. The chain is built from TRBV13 and TRBJ2-1; 9 bases fit TRBD2. The germline V gene has CDR1 PRHDT and CDR2 FYEKMQ (reference sequence). Germline trimming cut 1 base from V and 5 bases from J; bases unmatched to any gene: 12. The length of the CDR3 is 18 residues. This chain's CDR3 is CASSLVEFGGGADNEQFF. DNA of the CDR3: TGTGCCAGCAGCTTAGTCGAGTTCGGCGGGGGGGCAGACAATGAGCAGTTCTTC.

The rearrangement links TRBV29-1 to TRBJ2-3; perhaps D is TRBD1 or TRBD2 (5 bases each). Germline V gene sequence: CDR1 SQVTM, CDR2 ANQGSEA. Trimming stripped 2 bases from V and 8 bases from J, with 11 bases between. The CDR3 runs to 12 residues. The CDR3 DNA reads TGCAGCGTTGAAATGGGGACGGGTACGCAGTATTTT. Translating gives CSVEMGTGTQYF.

This clone was counted once. This sequence joins TRBV5-5 and TRBJ2-1; D remains unclear. This CDR3 contains 16 residues. V lost 0 bases, J lost 1 base, and 11 bases lay in between. Germline V gene data show CDR1 as SGHKS and CDR2 as YYEKEE (reference sequence). The CDR3 is CASSLVQVVSYNEQFF. CDR3 nucleotide sequence: TGTGCCAGCAGCTTGGTTCAGGTGGTTTCCTACAATGAGCAGTTCTTC.

This chain joins TRBV28 and TRBJ1-2, with D possibly being TRBD1 (6 bases). Per the germline V gene, CDR1 is MDHEN and CDR2 is SYDVKM. This CDR3 is built from 13 residues. V was pared by 6 bases and J by 9 bases, with 17 bases between. Here the CDR3 DNA reads TGTGCCAGCAGCGACTTGAGCAGGGGTAGCTACACCTTC. This sequence encodes CASSDLSRGSYTF.

This clone was seen a few times. The chain is built from TRBV19 and TRBJ1-5; TRBD1 is a possible D gene (5 bases). The V gene lost 3 bases and the J gene lost 3 bases, with 9 bases spanning the gap. CDR1 is LNHDA, CDR2 SQIVND, per germline (reference sequence). This CDR3 contains 14 residues. This CDR3 reads CASSIDRVNQPQHF. The CDR3 region has the DNA TGTGCCAGTAGTATCGACAGAGTCAATCAGCCCCAGCATTTT.

The V call is TRBV2, the J call TRBJ2-5; the D gene is possibly TRBD1 (6 bases). Germline CDR1 and CDR2: SNHLY and FYNNEI. V lost 2 bases and J lost 2, with 15 bases in between. The CDR3 has 16 residues. The CDR3 sequence: CASSERRLQGQETQYF. CDR3 DNA sequence: TGTGCCAGCAGTGAAAGAAGGCTCCAGGGGCAAGAGACCCAGTACTTC.

Concerning this clone: The identical CDR3 is also encoded by other nucleotide sequences in the sample. The J gene is TRBJ2-2, the V gene TRBV6-5; D gene uncertain. Trimming cost V 6 bases and J 5 bases, with 4 bases left between them. This CDR3 contains 11 residues. Germline V gene data show CDR1 as MNHEY and CDR2 as SVGAGI. CDR3 DNA: TGTGCCAGCAGAGAGACCGGGGAGCTGTTTTTT. Translating it yields CASRETGELFF.

CDR3 protein: CASSPRWAGAPGETQYF. In nucleotides, the CDR3 is TGTGCCAGCAGCCCCCGTTGGGCGGGGGCCCCGGGAGAGACCCAGTACTTC. The chain joins TRBV11-2 to TRBJ2-5; a possible D gene is TRBD2 (7 bases). This CDR3 has 17 residues. The V and J ends lost 5 bases and 4 bases respectively, with 23 bases between them. Germline V gene data show CDR1 as SGHAT and CDR2 as FQNNGV.